The source of this T cell receptor (beta chain) is a study of PD-L1 blockade in urothelial cancer. Study-level information: Between 0 and 3 prior chemotherapy regimens had been given to patients. Blood analysis was done at 3 weeks (second dose) and 6 weeks after treatment began. Blood yielded a median of around 140,000 T cells per sample. The study's findings and limits: Tumor-associated TCR clones expanded more in blood at 3 weeks in patients with durable benefit.

Deletions cut 3 bases from V and 2 bases from J, with 16 bases between. Germline V gene lookup returns CDR1 SGDLS and CDR2 YYNGEE. The CDR3 totals 16 residues. As concerns this clone: Its antigen is unidentified.

Measured with immunoSEQ multiplex PCR; TCRdb has only the in-frame clones, and not every one. The sample shows some 71,000 clones, roughly nine tenths of them seen only once. This receptor was identified in a man aged 60 to 69 with urothelial cancer. The input for sequencing was PBMCs, taken around atezolizumab (anti-PD-L1) treatment. The J gene is TRBJ2-3, the V gene TRBV9; a weak D match, TRBD1 (6 bases). Here the CDR3 DNA reads TGTGCCAGCAGCGCAGCAGGGGCGTGGGCCACAGATACGCAGTATTTT. It translates to CASSAAGAWATDTQYF.